The entry that follows covers one TCR beta chain sequence. Its antigen is undetermined. Using its own MiXCR run on the RT-PCR reads, TCRdb lists one record per CDR3 protein. Of more than 450,000 distinct CDR3 sequences in the sample, approximately 7.6% were seen once. The CDR3 sequence is 15 residues long. Trimming pared 0 bases from V and 2 bases from J, leaving 13 bases between. In germline, CDR1 is DFQATT, CDR2 SNEGSKA (reference sequence). The sample comes from a study of response to subunit inactivated influenza vaccine. The study's findings and limits: Only a handful of new T cells, the authors suggested, are recruited with each seasonal influenza vaccination.

The sequence was obtained from a man between 45 and 75 years old who received an inactivated influenza vaccine. The chain employs TRBV20-1 and TRBJ1-2, with D possibly being TRBD1 (5 bases). The sample was PBMCs from blood, taken less than 30 months after vaccination. CDR3 nucleotides: TGCAGTGCTAGAGAACACCAAGACAGAAACTATGGCTACACCTTC. Translating gives CSAREHQDRNYGYTF.